The TCR beta chain described here comes from a study of T cells in Graves' hyperthyroidism and ophthalmopathy. Study details: Peripheral blood sampling occurred at initial diagnosis, before any treatment.

The germline V gene encodes CDR1 MNHNS and CDR2 SASEGT. With 5 bases removed from V and 4 bases from J, the gap between germline ends came to 14 bases. The CDR3 is 14 amino acids. General observations from the study: Blood also held most thyroid clonotypes expanded beyond 0.001.

Amplification of TCR beta CDR3 regions was performed using RNA transcripts as template. Carried out on the TCR CDR3, a first-round RT-PCR used the HTBI primer set. A single record per CDR3 protein comes from TCRdb applying MiXCR to the multiplex PCR reads. The table shows roughly 660,000 distinct CDR3 sequences, with 15% to 20% occurring only once. There are many counts of this clonotype. Antigen unknown. This sequence joins TRBV6-1 and TRBJ1-2, with a tentative D call TRBD1 (6 bases). The sequencing sample was made of blood. The receptor comes from a man aged 45-65 years with Graves' hyperthyroidism. The CDR3 nucleotides read TGTGCCAGCAGTCCTACCGGACAGACCTATGGCTACACCTTC. Residues: CASSPTGQTYGYTF.